A single count supports the clone carrying this T cell receptor (beta chain). Trimming took off 5 bases at V and 2 bases at J, with 19 bases between the two ends. The V gene's germline CDR1 is SNHLY and CDR2 FYNNEI. CDR3 length: 18 amino acids. RNA transcripts gave rise to amplified TCR beta CDR3 regions. The HTBI primer set drove a first-round RT-PCR of the TCR CDR3. TCRdb analysed the multiplex PCR reads with MiXCR anew, one entry per CDR3 protein. The sample has 500,000 to 600,000 distinct CDR3 sequences; about 43% are singletons. The data stem from a study of T cells in Graves' hyperthyroidism and ophthalmopathy.

The V and J genes are TRBV2 and TRBJ2-6; either TRBD1 or TRBD2 may supply D (5 bases each). What was sequenced was peripheral blood or thyroid tissue (not recorded which). This TCR derives from an adult woman with Graves' disease, either hyperthyroidism or ophthalmopathy (not recorded which). The CDR3 sequence is CASSFSGRQGAGANVLTF. The CDR3 nucleotides are TGTGCCAGCAGTTTCAGCGGTCGGCAGGGAGCTGGGGCCAACGTCCTGACTTTC.